This T cell receptor (beta chain) was identified during a study of cytomegalovirus exposure and HLA in healthy donors. General observations from the study: V- and J-gene trimming of TCR beta was linked (in a later analysis) to a missense DCLRE1C variant. Donor immune exposure was known only as CMV serostatus.

As for this clone: The antigen remains unidentified.

Germline V gene lookup returns CDR1 PRHDT and CDR2 FYEKMQ (reference sequence). CDR3 size: 16 residues. Trimming took off 4 bases at V and 0 bases at J, with 14 bases between the two ends. PCR primers comprised 60 Vbeta and 13 Jbeta primers. Only in-frame clones appear in the TCRdb table, and some are missing; sequencing was by immunoSEQ multiplex PCR. The top ten hold approximately 2.5% of the sample, which has hundreds of thousands of clones, around 65% seen once. Specimen: PBMCs. This sequence was found in a female donor in good health and CMV-seronegative. This sequence joins TRBV13 and TRBJ2-3, with D perhaps being TRBD1 or TRBD2 (5 bases each). The CDR3 DNA sequence: TGTGCCAGCAGCTCAGGGACGGGAACTAGCACAGATACGCAGTATTTT. Translated: CASSSGTGTSTDTQYF.